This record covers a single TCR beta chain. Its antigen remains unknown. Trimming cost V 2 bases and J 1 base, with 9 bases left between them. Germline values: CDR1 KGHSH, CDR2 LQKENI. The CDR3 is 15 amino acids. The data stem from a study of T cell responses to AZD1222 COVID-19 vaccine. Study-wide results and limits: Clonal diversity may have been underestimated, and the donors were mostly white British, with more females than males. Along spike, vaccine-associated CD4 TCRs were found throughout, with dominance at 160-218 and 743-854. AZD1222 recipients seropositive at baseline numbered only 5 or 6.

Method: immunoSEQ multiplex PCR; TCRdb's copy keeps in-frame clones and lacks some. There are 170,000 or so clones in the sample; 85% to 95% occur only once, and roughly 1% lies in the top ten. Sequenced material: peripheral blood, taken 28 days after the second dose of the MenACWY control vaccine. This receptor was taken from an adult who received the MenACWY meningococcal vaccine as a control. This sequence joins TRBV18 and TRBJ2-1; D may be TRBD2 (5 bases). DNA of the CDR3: TGTGCCAGCTCACCAAGCGGAGTTTCCTACAATGAGCAGTTCTTC. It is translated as CASSPSGVSYNEQFF.